These 7 T cell receptor beta chains originate from one sample sequenced in a study of circulating and synovial CD4+ cells in juvenile arthritis. This table comes from immunoSEQ multiplex PCR, and its TCRdb copy is limited to in-frame clones, with some not included. The sample lists about 32,000 clones, more than 90% occurring once. Sequencing was carried out using CD4+ T cells from blood. All receptors derive from a human donor with juvenile idiopathic arthritis.

V is TRBV7-2 and J is TRBJ1-5, with D maybe TRBD1 (5 bases). In germline, CDR1 is SGHTA, CDR2 FQGNSA. This CDR3 comprises 13 residues. V was cut by 5 bases and J by 4 bases, with 9 bases left in between. This CDR3 reads CASSQKGNQPQHF. CDR3 sequence (DNA): TGTGCCAGCAGCCAAAAGGGGAATCAGCCCCAGCATTTT. Full variable domain (outside the CDR3, taken from reference TRBV7-2 and TRBJ1-5): GAGVSQSPSNKVTEKGKDVELRCDPISGHTALYWYRQSLGQGLEFLIYFQGNSAPDKSGLPSDRFSAERTGGSVSTLTIQRTQQEDSAVYLCASSQKGNQPQHFGDGTRLSIL.

This rearrangement joins TRBV6-1 to TRBJ2-5; tentatively, D is TRBD1 (6 bases). V lost 4 bases and J lost 0, with 9 bases in between. Per germline, CDR1 MNHNS and CDR2 SASEGT. The CDR3 is made up of 14 amino acids. The CDR3 DNA reads as TGTGCCAGCAGTGTTGACAGGTACCAAGAGACCCAGTACTTC. Its protein product is CASSVDRYQETQYF.

The gene calls are TRBV9 and TRBJ2-1, with 7 nucleotides matching TRBD2. Per germline, CDR1 SGDLS and CDR2 YYNGEE. V shed 4 bases and J 3 bases; nucleotides not matched to a gene: 7. This CDR3 comprises 15 residues. The CDR3 is CASSPLADVYNEQFF. The CDR3, as DNA: TGTGCCAGCAGCCCCCTAGCGGACGTCTACAATGAGCAGTTCTTC.

Concerning this clone itself: A read error may account for a junction end that differs from germline. The rearrangement joins TRBV5-1 to TRBJ2-1; TRBD1 aligns across 8 bases. The CDR3 extends over 12 amino acids. Germline assignment: CDR1 SGHRS and CDR2 YFSETQ. The CDR3 sequence: CASSLDWTGTVF. Written as DNA, the CDR3 is TGCGCCAGCAGCCTCGATTGGACAGGGACGGTCTTC.

The V gene is TRBV5-1, the J gene TRBJ2-3; 8 nucleotides line up with TRBD2. The J segment lost 3 bases and the V segment lost 0 bases, leaving 0 bases of the junction unmatched. Looked up from germline, CDR1 is SGHRS and CDR2 is YFSETQ. This CDR3 comprises 14 residues. CDR3 loop: CASSLASGTDTQYF. CDR3 nucleotides: TGCGCCAGCAGCTTGGCTAGCGGGACAGATACGCAGTATTTT.

The chain recombines TRBV10-3 with TRBJ1-1; 8 nucleotides match TRBD1. Germline V gene sequence: CDR1 ENHRY, CDR2 SYGVKD. J lost 5 bases, V lost 10 bases, and 9 bases had no gene match. The CDR3 is 13 residues long. As DNA, the CDR3 is TGTGCCACCCGGACAGGGATGGAGACTGAAGCTTTCTTT. This translates into CATRTGMETEAFF.

The rearrangement links TRBV5-6 to TRBJ2-1, with D tentatively TRBD2 (5 bases). Germline assignment: CDR1 SGHDT and CDR2 YYEEEE. Trimming took 2 bases from V and 12 from J, leaving 12 bases between them. The CDR3 consists of 12 residues. The CDR3 region has the DNA TGTGCCAGCAGCTTTTGGACTGGCGTGCAGTTCTTC. As protein: CASSFWTGVQFF.